Listed here are 6 T cell receptor beta chains from one sample, sequenced in a study of T cell repertoires in aging, cancer and after chemotherapy. The template was genomic DNA from peripheral blood, not RNA. Multiplex touch-down PCR with TRB-A/B primers amplified rearranged V-D-J TRB sequences. TCRdb itself ran the multiplex PCR reads through MiXCR, one entry per CDR3 protein. The sample lists roughly 3,100 distinct CDR3 sequences; 40% to 50% were seen once. Material: blood. All receptors derive from a human donor with a blood cancer.

The chain recombines TRBV5-4 with TRBJ1-2; D ambiguous. The CDR3 consists of 12 residues. The germline gives CDR1 SGHNT, CDR2 YYREEE (reference sequence). Trimming pared 0 bases from V and 8 bases from J, leaving 8 bases between. This CDR3 reads CASSLAPYGYTF. CDR3 bases: TGTGCCAGCAGCTTGGCCCCATACGGCTACACCTTC.

The CDR3 sequence is CASSQGLGLAAAYNEQFF. In DNA, the CDR3 is TGTGCCAGCAGCCAAGGGTTAGGGCTAGCGGCCGCCTACAATGAGCAGTTCTTC. The chain has TRBV14 and TRBJ2-1, with 7 bases that match TRBD2. Germline V gives CDR1 SGHDN, CDR2 FVKESK. With 1 base clipped from V and 2 bases from J, the junction kept 11 bases outside the gene matches. The CDR3 spans 18 residues.

The chain is built from TRBV6-2 or TRBV6-3 and TRBJ1-5, with TRBD1 matching over 8 bases. The trim removed 5 bases at V and 6 bases at J, leaving 15 bases unmatched. Germline CDR1 is MNHEY and CDR2 is SVGEGT. The CDR3 runs to 17 residues. The CDR3 loop is CASSSWDGRGLSQPQHF. In DNA, the CDR3 is TGTGCCAGCAGTAGCTGGGACGGCAGGGGGCTGAGTCAGCCCCAGCATTTT.

The chain carries TRBV12-3 or TRBV12-4 and TRBJ1-2; D perhaps matches TRBD1 (5 bases). Between the trimmed V and J ends, which lost 5 bases and 8 bases, there was a span of 24 bases. CDR3 length: 16 amino acids. The CDR3 is CASSRPGTDLGGGYTF. In nucleotides, the CDR3 is TGTGCCAGCAGTCGGCCCGGGACGGACTTGGGTGGCGGCTACACCTTC.

This clonotype came up a few times. This rearrangement joins TRBV19 to TRBJ2-2, with TRBD2 matching over 9 bases. This CDR3 contains 15 residues. The V gene end was trimmed by 10 bases and the J gene end by 7 bases; junction bases not matched to a gene: 13. Germline V gene sequence: CDR1 LNHDA, CDR2 SQIVND (reference sequence). The CDR3 region is CATTVAGVKVGELFF. CDR3 coding DNA: TGTGCCACCACTGTAGCGGGAGTTAAGGTCGGGGAGCTGTTTTTT. Filled out from reference TRBV19 and TRBJ2-2, the complete variable domain reads DGGITQSPKYLFRKEGQNVTLSCEQNLNHDAMYWYRQDPGQGLRLIYYSQIVNDFQKGDIAEGYSVSREKKESFPLTVTSAQKNPTAFYLCATTVAGVKVGELFFGEGSRLTVL.

This clonotype has just a few counts. V gene TRBV12-3 or TRBV12-4 combines with J gene TRBJ2-5; D is unresolved. The CDR3 covers 13 residues. Deletions cut 5 bases from V and 3 bases from J, with 10 bases between. Here the CDR3 reads CASSPDHKETQYF. As DNA, the CDR3 is TGTGCCAGCAGTCCGGACCATAAAGAGACCCAGTACTTC.